This T cell receptor beta chain was captured by sequencing in a study of T cells in Graves' hyperthyroidism and ophthalmopathy. Study conclusions and caveats: Most thyroid clonotypes with frequency above 0.001 were detected in blood. A 13 V-J model separated ophthalmopathy from stable hyperthyroidism.

Lactation, pregnancy, other autoimmune disease or uncontrolled infection excluded patients. This clonotype has ten or more counts. The antigen remains unidentified. Template material for amplifying TCR beta CDR3 regions consisted of RNA transcripts. HTBI primers were used for first-round RT-PCR of the TCR CDR3. TCRdb fed the multiplex PCR reads into MiXCR, producing one record per CDR3 protein. The table includes 600,000 to 800,000 distinct CDR3 sequences, approximately 40% detected once. CDR1 is SGHVS and CDR2 is FQNEAQ in the germline V gene. V dropped 3 bases and J dropped 7 bases, with 9 bases sitting between them. The CDR3 runs 12 residues.

The sequenced material came from blood. This receptor was identified in a woman in her 40s with Graves' hyperthyroidism. The chain is built from TRBV7-8 and TRBJ1-1, with D maybe TRBD1 (5 bases). The CDR3 DNA follows: TGTGCCAGCAGCTTTACCGACAGTGAAGCTTTCTTT. Translated: CASSFTDSEAFF.